Below are 32 T cell receptor beta chains sequenced from a single sample in a study of monozygotic twins with inflammatory bowel disease. TCRdb re-analyzed the 5' RACE reads; it lists each CDR3 protein once, without DNA. Recorded here are a few hundred thousand distinct CDR3 sequences; the top ten clones represent approximately 5.9%. The sample comprised blood. The receptors here all came from a human donor with ulcerative colitis or Crohn's disease, or a healthy co-twin of an affected twin (not recorded which).

The chain joins TRBV20-1 to TRBJ2-7; TCRdb selects TRBD1, and the lack of DNA leaves this call unchecked. From germline, CDR1 is DFQATT and CDR2 SNEGSKA (reference sequence). The CDR3 sequence is 16 residues long. CDR3 sequence reads: CSARGVNRGRTYEQYF.

The rearrangement links TRBV28 to TRBJ2-1; the TCRdb call, TRBD1, lacks DNA for checking. Germline CDR1 reads MDHEN; CDR2 reads SYDVKM. The CDR3 spans 16 residues. CDR3 region: CASSLYRDGSFNEQFF.

This sequence joins TRBV24-1 and TRBJ2-2; TCRdb's D call of TRBD1 is untestable without DNA. The length of the CDR3 is 16 residues. CDR1 and CDR2 (germline): KGHDR, SFDVKD. The CDR3 sequence is CATSDPDRRNTGELFF.

The chain uses TRBV3-1 and TRBJ2-7. The CDR3 has 15 amino acids. Germline-derived CDR1 and CDR2 are LGHDT and YNNKEL (reference sequence). CDR3 region: CASSQVARGPYEQYF.

The chain is built from TRBV9 and TRBJ1-2. Germline-derived CDR1 and CDR2 are SGDLS and YYNGEE. The CDR3 runs to 15 residues. The CDR3 sequence is CASSVDSPFGYGYTF.

J is TRBJ1-2 and V is TRBV29-1. The CDR3 contains 14 residues. CDR1 and CDR2 (germline): SQVTM, ANQGSEA. The CDR3 spells CSVALITGNYGYTF.

The rearrangement joins TRBV5-1 to TRBJ1-1. CDR3 length equals 12 residues. The germline V gene encodes CDR1 SGHRS and CDR2 YFSETQ. CDR3 residues: CASSFLGLEAFF.

The V and J genes are TRBV5-1 and TRBJ2-5. CDR1 and CDR2 (germline): SGHRS, YFSETQ. This CDR3 is 12 amino acids long. The CDR3 here is CASSTHRETQYF.

V gene TRBV20-1 combines with J gene TRBJ2-7; TCRdb's assignment of TRBD2 cannot be checked, as there is no DNA. Germline assignment: CDR1 DFQATT and CDR2 SNEGSKA (reference sequence). The CDR3 is 14 amino acids. This chain's CDR3 is CSAPLREVTSGQYF.

The V and J genes are TRBV5-6 and TRBJ2-1; TCRdb calls TRBD1, which cannot be checked without DNA. Germline loops: CDR1 SGHDT, CDR2 YYEEEE. This CDR3 has 11 residues. The CDR3 sequence is CASSAQGEQFF.

The V gene is TRBV6-1, the J gene TRBJ1-6. This CDR3 region has 15 residues. Per the germline V gene, CDR1 is MNHNS and CDR2 is SASEGT. CDR3 loop: CANPSEDPVGGALHF.

V and J are TRBV7-2 and TRBJ2-7. The CDR3 is made up of 15 amino acids. Germline V gene data show CDR1 as SGHTA and CDR2 as FQGNSA. CDR3 amino acids: CASSFSNGVGYEQYF.

The chain couples TRBV27 to TRBJ2-7; TCRdb gives TRBD1 as the D gene, but with no DNA this cannot be confirmed. The CDR3 runs 15 residues. From germline, CDR1 is MNHEY and CDR2 SMNVEV (reference sequence). The CDR3 here is CASSFYGTGRDEQYF.

The chain has TRBV7-8 and TRBJ1-6; there is no DNA to check the TCRdb D call of TRBD1. This CDR3 has 18 residues. The V gene's germline CDR1 is SGHVS and CDR2 FQNEAQ. This CDR3 reads CASSSRDSALTYNSPLHF.

CDR3 residues: CASSPASEQETQYF. This chain joins TRBV7-9 and TRBJ2-5; TCRdb calls TRBD2, which cannot be checked without DNA. This CDR3 has 14 amino acids. Germline V lookup: CDR1 SEHNR, CDR2 FQNEAQ (reference sequence).

V usage is TRBV20-1 and J usage is TRBJ2-7; with no DNA, the TCRdb D assignment of TRBD2 cannot be verified. The germline V gene encodes CDR1 DFQATT and CDR2 SNEGSKA (reference sequence). The CDR3 spans 18 residues. This CDR3 reads CSARASPGTSGKTYEQYF.

This chain connects TRBV12-3 or TRBV12-4 to TRBJ1-4; TCRdb proposes TRBD1, but this gene call is untestable without DNA. The CDR3 contains 15 residues. The CDR3 is CASSLEGHGGEKLFF.

V usage is TRBV6-1 and J usage is TRBJ1-1; the TRBD1 assignment by TCRdb is unverifiable without DNA. The CDR3 extends over 13 amino acids. Germline V gives CDR1 MNHNS, CDR2 SASEGT. CDR3 sequence: CATSGRRNTEAFF.

The gene calls are TRBV28 and TRBJ1-2. Germline V CDR1 and CDR2: MDHEN, SYDVKM. The CDR3 covers 11 residues. CDR3 protein: CASSFYRGYTF.

The chain uses TRBV7-2 and TRBJ1-1; the D call from TCRdb, TRBD1, cannot be confirmed without DNA. The CDR3 loop spans 17 amino acids. The germline V gene has CDR1 SGHTA and CDR2 FQGNSA. The CDR3 loop reads CASSSVGTGLTNTEAFF.

V is TRBV6-5 and J is TRBJ2-5; TCRdb proposes TRBD2, but this gene call is untestable without DNA. The CDR3 contains 15 residues. Per germline, CDR1 MNHEY and CDR2 SVGAGI. This CDR3 is CASSYVGRLQETQYF.

J is TRBJ1-5 and V is TRBV20-1. CDR1 is DFQATT and CDR2 is SNEGSKA in the germline V gene (reference sequence). This CDR3 is built from 16 residues. CDR3 residues: CSARVLRRSSNQPQHF.

The chain couples TRBV2 to TRBJ2-2; without DNA, the TCRdb call of TRBD1 cannot be checked. CDR1 is SNHLY and CDR2 is FYNNEI in the germline V gene. There are 14 residues in the CDR3. The CDR3: CASSEAGGTGELFF.

The rearrangement joins TRBV5-6 to TRBJ2-3; no DNA is available, so the TRBD2 call from TCRdb remains unchecked. Germline assignment: CDR1 SGHDT and CDR2 YYEEEE. The CDR3 runs 16 residues. The CDR3 sequence is CASSSGTSGGPPGQYF.

The CDR3 region is CASSPNIGRSYNEQFF. The V and J genes are TRBV6-2 or TRBV6-3 and TRBJ2-1. CDR3 length equals 16 residues. Germline V gene data show CDR1 as MNHEY and CDR2 as SVGEGT.

CDR3 in amino acids: CASRARGGNEQFF. The rearrangement joins TRBV27 to TRBJ2-1; the D call of TRBD1 rests on TCRdb alone, since no DNA is present to check it. Germline loops: CDR1 MNHEY, CDR2 SMNVEV (reference sequence). The CDR3 covers 13 residues.

The rearrangement links TRBV5-1 to TRBJ2-3. Germline loops: CDR1 SGHRS, CDR2 YFSETQ. This CDR3 has 14 residues. The CDR3 loop reads CASSLIHFTDTQYF.

The rearrangement links TRBV7-9 to TRBJ2-7; the TRBD1 assignment by TCRdb is unverifiable without DNA. Germline CDR1 and CDR2: SEHNR and FQNEAQ (reference sequence). The CDR3 is 14 residues long. Here the CDR3 reads CASSDRRTVYEQYF. The full variable domain, in which reference TRBV7-9 and TRBJ2-7 provide the parts outside the CDR3, is DTGVSQNPRHKITKRGQNVTFRCDPISEHNRLYWYRQTLGQGPEFLTYFQNEAQLEKSRLLSDRFSAERPKGSFSTLEIQRTEQGDSAMYLCASSDRRTVYEQYFGPGTRLTVT.

The rearrangement links TRBV18 to TRBJ1-2; TCRdb outputs TRBD1, but without DNA this stays unchecked. CDR1 and CDR2 from the germline V gene are KGHSH and LQKENI. The CDR3 length is 15 residues. The CDR3 sequence is CASSPLGGPKDGYTF. The full variable domain, with the rest looked up from reference TRBV18 and TRBJ1-2, is NAGVMQNPRHLVRRRGQEARLRCSPMKGHSHVYWYRQLPEEGLKFMVYLQKENIIDESGMPKERFSAEFPKEGPSILRIQQVVRGDSAAYFCASSPLGGPKDGYTFGSGTRLTVV.

The chain employs TRBV5-1 and TRBJ2-6. This CDR3 contains 15 residues. Germline V gene sequence: CDR1 SGHRS, CDR2 YFSETQ. CDR3 amino acids: CASSLDVAGANVLTF.

The chain couples TRBV21-1 to TRBJ1-2; TCRdb proposes TRBD1, but this gene call is untestable without DNA. TRBV21-1 is shown as a pseudogene. The CDR3 covers 16 residues. CDR3 region: CASTIQTTGGRYGYTF.

The genes are TRBV7-9 and TRBJ2-2. Germline values: CDR1 SEHNR, CDR2 FQNEAQ (reference sequence). This CDR3 contains 11 residues. This CDR3 is CASASTWELFF.